In this sample, the clone carrying this T cell receptor (beta chain) turned up a few times. Its antigen is not identified. The sample belongs to a study of cytomegalovirus exposure and HLA in healthy donors. Across the whole study: Sequencing of 150 million to 200 million T cells in an earlier analysis found around 100 million unique TCR beta sequences.

PCR amplification relied on 60 Vbeta primers (plus 13 Jbeta primers). Using immunoSEQ multiplex PCR, the repertoire was profiled, and TCRdb retains in-frame clones only, with some absent. In the table there are fewer than 150,000 clones, around 80% of which are singletons. General study results and limits: The classifier reportedly diagnosed cytomegalovirus status with high sensitivity and specificity. It is likely that the observed cluster of highly shared sequence variants was a sequencing artifact. Per a later analysis, HLA-associated TCR beta chains showed more clonal expansion than other, equally common TCR beta chains.

CDR1 is MGHDK and CDR2 is SYGVNS in the germline V gene. CDR3 length equals 15 residues. After removal of 5 bases from V and 9 bases from J, the junction contained 13 bases not matched to a gene. The sequenced material came from PBMCs. V usage is TRBV25-1 and J usage is TRBJ2-1; 7 nucleotides match TRBD1. The sequence was obtained from a man in his thirties or forties in good health and CMV-seronegative. The CDR3 DNA follows: TGTGCCAGCAGTACCCGATCAGGGGGTATATTTGAGCAGTTCTTC. Encoded protein: CASSTRSGGIFEQFF.